The clone carrying this T cell receptor (beta chain) occurred many times. Its target is not known. TCRdb analysed the reads with MiXCR anew, one entry per CDR3 protein. The table includes about 680,000 distinct CDR3 sequences, 24% detected once. CDR3 size: 17 residues. V was clipped by 6 bases and J by 0 bases, with 17 bases between them. Germline lookup yields CDR1 SGHVS and CDR2 FQNEAQ. The entry originates in a study of T cell repertoires in cytomegalovirus infection. Whole-study context: Both a matching HLA type and CMV infection were indicated by public TCR beta signatures. General study points: The ex vivo response was dominated by HLA-C-restricted CMV-specific TCR beta clonotypes. Frequencies of public TCR beta families were cumulated, and this identified carriers of CMV plus the relevant HLA.

Sequenced sample: CD8+ T cells from PBMCs. The chain uses TRBV7-8 and TRBJ2-2, with D possibly being TRBD1 (7 bases). The source is a human donor in good health (CMV status not recorded). Some clones in this sample may be carry-over from other donors' samples. CDR3 sequence (DNA): TGTGCCAGCAGGTCCGACAGGGAGGTCGCGAACACCGGGGAGCTGTTTTTT. Translated: CASRSDREVANTGELFF.